These T cell receptor beta chains were read from a single sample in a study of blood T cell repertoires in COVID-19. This table comes from immunoSEQ multiplex PCR, and its TCRdb copy is limited to in-frame clones, with some not included. This sample has roughly 30,000 clones, with approximately 90% found just once. Sequenced sample: peripheral blood. All receptors derive from a man aged 55 to 70 with acute or convalescent COVID-19. Both conserved end residues are part of each CDR3. D genes are given only for firm matches. Not all rows give a size; the values are once, few, many and, for expanded clones, a class.

13,NA,TRBJ2-5,NA,TRBV11-3,TGTGCCAGCAGCCCGATTGCGAGGTCGGCCCAGTACTTC,CASSPIARSAQYF
11,NA,TRBJ1-1,NA,TRBV20-1,TGCAGTGCCAGTGGTTCGGTTGGAGCTTTCTTT,CSASGSVGAFF
16,NA,TRBJ2-3,NA,TRBV6-1,TGTGCCAGCAGTGTCCGGGAGCTCAGAGGGACAGATACGCAGTATTTT,CASSVRELRGTDTQYF
13,NA,TRBJ1-2,NA,TRBV18,TGTGCCAGCTCACCTTCAGGGGACTATGGCTACACCTTC,CASSPSGDYGYTF
14,NA,TRBJ2-7,TRBD1,TRBV19,TGTGCCAGTAGTATTAGACAGGGGGCCTACGAGCAGTACTTC,CASSIRQGAYEQYF
16,NA,TRBJ1-1,NA,TRBV7-2,TGTGCCAGCAGCTTAGTTTGGGGAGGGGACCTTGCGGGGGCTTTCTTT,CASSLVWGGDLAGAFF
13,NA,TRBJ2-2,NA,TRBV7-3,TGTGCCAGCAGCCCGGGGTCTCAGGGGGAGCTGTTTTTT,CASSPGSQGELFF
16,once,TRBJ2-1,TRBD2,TRBV2,TGTGCCAGCAGTACAGGACTAGCGGGCCCTTACAATGAGCAGTTCTTC,CASSTGLAGPYNEQFF
12,NA,TRBJ1-1,TRBD1,TRBV12-3/TRBV12-4,TGTGCCAGCACCACAAGACAGGGTGAAGCTTTCTTT,CASTTRQGEAFF
14,NA,TRBJ2-1,TRBD2,TRBV7-3,TGTGCCAGCAGCCGCGGCGGGGGATACAATGAGCAGTTCTTC,CASSRGGGYNEQFF
15,NA,TRBJ2-5,NA,TRBV27,TGTGCCAGCAGTTCCCATACTGTCCCTCCGGGGACCCAGTACTTC,CASSSHTVPPGTQYF
11,NA,TRBJ2-3,NA,TRBV11-2,TGTGCCAGCAGCCCCCGAGATACGCAGTATTTT,CASSPRDTQYF
17,NA,TRBJ1-2,NA,TRBV5-1,TGCGCCAGCAGCTTGGACGGGACTCGCAGAGGGAACTATGGCTACACCTTC,CASSLDGTRRGNYGYTF
14,NA,TRBJ2-1,TRBD2,TRBV11-3,TGTGCCAGCAGCTTAGGGGGAGGGGACAATGAGCAGTTCTTC,CASSLGGGDNEQFF
17,NA,TRBJ2-5,TRBD2,TRBV11-2,TGTGCCAGCAGCTTAGAGTGGACTAGCGGGAGTAAAGAGACCCAGTACTTC,CASSLEWTSGSKETQYF